This T cell receptor beta chain was found in a study of cytotoxic CD8 clonotypes in ibrutinib-treated CLL. Overall study: The patient breakdown showed under 12 relapsed/refractory and about 16 treatment-naive cases, with approximately 18 IGHV unmutated. Collecting the response samples happened after a median roughly eleven months of treatment, with a range of 6 to 36.

To note about this clone: The antigen is undetermined.

CDR1 and CDR2 from the germline V gene are MNHEY and SVGAGI. This CDR3 comprises 16 residues. The V end was cut by 0 bases, the J end by 0 bases, with 9 bases between. General observations from the study: The clonality went up when patients responded to ibrutinib and dropped back toward baseline at progression.

Generated by immunoSEQ multiplex PCR, the TCRdb table keeps only in-frame clones and is missing some. This table holds 30,000 to 40,000 clones, 49% found once. This chain joins TRBV6-5 and TRBJ1-3; D gene ambiguous. Material: PBMCs, obtained before ibrutinib treatment. This TCR was recovered from a human donor with chronic lymphocytic leukemia. CDR3 sequence (DNA): TGTGCCAGCAGTTACTCTCCACGAAGCTCTGGAAACACCATATATTTT. Translated: CASSYSPRSSGNTIYF.